The rows below give T cell receptor beta chains drawn from one sample of a study of cytomegalovirus exposure and HLA in healthy donors. The method was immunoSEQ multiplex PCR; TCRdb's version includes in-frame clones alone and lacks a portion of them. The repertoire includes some 170,000 clones, about 80% of them detected once, and roughly 1.3% sits in the top ten. The sequenced sample was PBMCs. These receptors all come from a woman aged 45-59 years in good health and CMV-seronegative. Both conserved end residues are part of each CDR3. A D gene is named only where the DNA matches it firmly. Some rows mark clone size as missing; the rest say once, few, many or name a class of expanded clone.

>.|TRBV28|TRBJ1-3|.
CASRGSSGNTIYF
TGTGCCAGCAGGGGGAGTTCTGGAAACACCATATATTTT
>TRBD1|TRBV28|TRBJ1-1|.
CASRPGQVIYSAFF
TGTGCCAGCAGACCCGGACAGGTGATTTATTCAGCTTTCTTT
>.|TRBV2|TRBJ1-1|.
CASSEALGVRGTEAFF
TGTGCCAGCAGTGAAGCGCTCGGGGTAAGAGGGACTGAAGCTTTCTTT
>.|TRBV4-2|TRBJ1-4|.
CASSQDWSQFDEKLFF
TGTGCCAGCAGCCAAGATTGGTCACAGTTCGATGAAAAACTGTTTTTT
>.|TRBV7-2|TRBJ2-1|once
CASKAGFNEQFF
TGTGCCAGCAAGGCAGGGTTTAATGAGCAGTTCTTC
>TRBD2|TRBV27|TRBJ2-7|.
CASSLYFSPSGSSYEQYF
TGTGCCAGCAGTTTATACTTCTCTCCTAGCGGAAGCTCCTACGAGCAGTACTTC
>.|TRBV5-5|TRBJ2-4|.
CASSFTPQGGKNIQYF
TGTGCCAGCAGCTTCACCCCACAGGGCGGCAAAAACATTCAGTACTTC
>TRBD1|TRBV10-1|TRBJ2-5|.
CASSGQGWETQYF
TGCGCCAGCAGTGGACAGGGATGGGAGACCCAGTACTTC
>TRBD1|TRBV5-4|TRBJ1-4|once
CASSHDRVEKLFF
TGTGCCAGCAGCCATGACAGGGTCGAAAAACTGTTTTTT
>TRBD2|TRBV7-2|TRBJ2-7|.
CASSLALGEGTYEQYF
TGTGCCAGCAGCTTAGCCCTTGGGGAGGGCACCTACGAGCAGTACTTC
>.|TRBV4-1|TRBJ2-7|many
CASSQVVDGQNYEQYF
TGCGCCAGCAGCCAAGTAGTCGATGGACAGAACTACGAGCAGTACTTC
>.|TRBV18|TRBJ1-5|.
CASSPAPGMNQPQHF
TGTGCCAGCTCACCTGCGCCAGGGATGAATCAGCCCCAGCATTTT
>.|TRBV6-5|TRBJ2-1|.
CASSYEGGYYNEQFF
TGTGCCAGCAGTTACGAGGGCGGGTACTACAATGAGCAGTTCTTC
>TRBD2|TRBV27|TRBJ2-7|.
CASKPLTSGRRYEQYF
TGTGCCAGCAAACCCCTGACTAGCGGGAGGCGCTACGAGCAGTACTTC
>.|TRBV15|TRBJ1-2|once
CATSRAGFNYGYTF
TGTGCCACCAGCAGAGCCGGGTTTAACTATGGCTACACCTTC
>.|TRBV6-5|TRBJ2-7|once
CASSLLFGTSYEQYF
TGTGCCAGCAGTCTTCTGTTCGGGACATCCTACGAGCAGTACTTC
>.|TRBV4-3|TRBJ1-1|.
CASSQSGQLNTEAFF
TGCGCCAGCAGCCAATCCGGACAGTTGAACACTGAAGCTTTCTTT
>.|TRBV10-3|TRBJ1-1|few
CAISDYGGAEAFF
TGTGCCATCAGTGATTATGGAGGCGCTGAAGCTTTCTTT
>TRBD2|TRBV28|TRBJ2-1|.
CASNLRGTSGTNEQFF
TGTGCCAGCAACCTAAGGGGGACTAGCGGAACCAATGAGCAGTTCTTC
>TRBD1|TRBV19|TRBJ2-2|once
CASSTPTGTNTGELFF
TGTGCCAGTAGTACTCCGACAGGGACCAACACCGGGGAGCTGTTTTTT
>TRBD1|TRBV27|TRBJ1-5|.
CASSLRGGQPQHF
TGTGCCAGCAGTTTACGAGGGGGCCAGCCCCAGCATTTT
>.|TRBV7-8|TRBJ1-3|.
CASSLQGYDGSTIYF
TGTGCCAGCAGCTTACAGGGGTACGACGGCAGCACCATATATTTT
>.|TRBV15|TRBJ2-5|.
CATKTGTRETQYF
TGTGCCACCAAAACAGGGACGCGAGAGACCCAGTACTTC
>TRBD2|TRBV6-5|TRBJ2-1|.
CASTAGVEQFF
TGTGCCAGCACGGCGGGAGTTGAGCAGTTCTTC
>TRBD1|TRBV7-2|TRBJ1-4|.
CASQGQLNEKLFF
TGTGCCAGCCAGGGACAGCTTAATGAAAAACTGTTTTTT
>TRBD1|TRBV18|TRBJ2-2|.
CASSPPGTAANTGELFF
TGTGCCAGCTCACCACCGGGGACAGCCGCGAACACCGGGGAGCTGTTTTTT
>TRBD2|TRBV5-3|TRBJ2-7|.
CARSLGTSGRLREQYF
TGTGCCAGAAGCTTGGGGACTAGCGGGAGATTGCGGGAGCAGTACTTC
>.|TRBV5-1|TRBJ2-2|.
CASTLTGQNTGELFF
TGCGCCAGCACCCTAACAGGACAAAACACCGGGGAGCTGTTTTTT
>.|TRBV6-5|TRBJ1-1|few
CASRSTGMNTEAFF
TGTGCCAGCAGGTCGACAGGTATGAACACTGAAGCTTTCTTT
>.|TRBV28|TRBJ1-2|once
CASSSPFNRLNNYGYTF
TGTGCCAGCAGTTCTCCCTTTAACAGGCTGAATAACTATGGCTACACCTTC
>TRBD1|TRBV7-2|TRBJ2-1|.
CASSLFTGGNEQFF
TGTGCCAGCAGCTTATTTACAGGGGGCAATGAGCAGTTCTTC
>.|TRBV6-6|TRBJ1-1|.
CASSYDRGTEAFF
TGTGCCAGCAGTTACGACAGAGGTACTGAAGCTTTCTTT
>.|TRBV6-5|TRBJ1-2|.
CASSYSTTGYGYTF
TGTGCCAGCAGTTACTCAACCACTGGCTATGGCTACACCTTC
>TRBD1|TRBV30|TRBJ1-6|.
CAWGDRGNSPLHF
TGTGCCTGGGGGGACAGAGGTAATTCACCCCTCCACTTT
>TRBD2|TRBV5-1|TRBJ2-1|.
CASKQFKAGGPLYNEQFF
TGCGCCAGCAAACAATTTAAAGCGGGAGGGCCCCTCTACAATGAGCAGTTCTTC
>TRBD1|TRBV4-3|TRBJ1-1|.
CASSHGQGTAEAFF
TGCGCCAGCAGCCACGGACAGGGGACGGCTGAAGCTTTCTTT
>TRBD2|TRBV27|TRBJ2-7|.
CASSSTKTASLAGVYEQYF
TGTGCCAGCAGTTCCACTAAAACGGCGTCTCTAGCGGGAGTTTACGAGCAGTACTTC
>TRBD2|TRBV2|TRBJ2-7|once
CASSITVGLAGSEQYF
TGTGCCAGCAGCATTACCGTGGGACTAGCGGGGAGCGAGCAGTACTTC
>.|TRBV7-3|TRBJ1-1|.
CASSSLGGNTEAFF
TGTGCCAGCAGCTCTCTCGGAGGAAACACTGAAGCTTTCTTT
>.|TRBV6-1|TRBJ2-5|.
CASSDGNGETQYF
TGTGCCAGCAGTGACGGTAACGGGGAGACCCAGTACTTC
>TRBD2|TRBV11-2|TRBJ2-1|.
CASSLGEGVSSYNEQFF
TGTGCCAGCAGCTTAGGGGAGGGTGTAAGCTCCTACAATGAGCAGTTCTTC
>TRBD1|TRBV5-8|TRBJ2-7|once
CASTFGTGEAYEQYF
TGTGCCAGCACCTTTGGGACAGGGGAGGCCTACGAGCAGTACTTC
>TRBD2|TRBV29-1|TRBJ2-3|few
CSVEGAVGLAGIDTQYF
TGCAGCGTTGAAGGCGCCGTGGGACTAGCGGGGATAGATACGCAGTATTTT
>.|TRBV7-3|TRBJ2-4|.
CASSSPGDRSSQYF
TGTGCCAGCAGCTCCCCGGGGGACAGATCGTCTCAGTACTTC
>TRBD1|TRBV15|TRBJ1-3|.
CATSRDQGATNTIYF
TGTGCCACCAGCAGAGATCAGGGGGCTACAAACACCATATATTTT
>.|TRBV5-6|TRBJ1-5|.
CASSLRFSGNQPQHF
TGTGCCAGCAGCTTGCGTTTTAGCGGCAATCAGCCCCAGCATTTT
>TRBD1|TRBV18|TRBJ1-2|.
CASSPLQNRDRGHGYTF
TGTGCCAGCTCACCGCTACAAAACCGGGACAGGGGTCATGGCTACACCTTC
>.|TRBV10-1|TRBJ1-5|once
CASGAGSDQPQHF
TGCGCCAGCGGTGCGGGGTCCGATCAGCCCCAGCATTTT
>.|TRBV15|TRBJ1-2|.
CATSRRVGRGALPHYGYTF
TGTGCCACCAGCAGAAGGGTCGGCAGGGGAGCCCTTCCGCATTATGGCTACACCTTC
>.|TRBV11-2|TRBJ2-1|.
CASSPGRRTDNEQFF
TGTGCCAGCAGCCCCGGGCGGCGGACAGACAATGAGCAGTTCTTC
>.|TRBV28|TRBJ2-5|.
CASSQQGWAETQYF
TGTGCCAGCAGTCAACAGGGATGGGCAGAGACCCAGTACTTC
>TRBD1|TRBV6-5|TRBJ2-1|.
CASSYRDRDYNEQFF
TGTGCCAGCAGTTACCGGGACAGGGATTACAATGAGCAGTTCTTC
>.|TRBV6-1|TRBJ2-3|.
CASRSSTDTQYF
TGTGCCAGCAGGAGTAGCACAGATACGCAGTATTTT